This entry lists 17 T cell receptor beta chains sequenced from one sample in a study of Tregs in tolerant kidney transplant recipients. TCRdb's copy holds only in-frame clones and misses some; the assay was immunoSEQ multiplex PCR. The repertoire holds about 56,000 clones, with around 83% as singletons. The specimen sequenced was CD4+ T cells from blood. The source is a human donor in good health.

This sequence joins TRBV27 and TRBJ1-1; D call uncertain. The germline gives CDR1 MNHEY, CDR2 SMNVEV (reference sequence). Deletions cut 4 bases from V and 1 base from J, with 13 bases between. The CDR3 is made up of 15 amino acids. CDR3 sequence: CASSSARTRNTEAFF. CDR3 in DNA: TGTGCCAGCAGTTCTGCTCGGACGAGGAACACTGAAGCTTTCTTT.

The chain carries TRBV7-2 and TRBJ1-4; TRBD1 might be the D (5 bases). Trimming removed 1 base from V and 10 bases from J, with 13 bases in between. The germline CDR1 and CDR2 sequences are SGHTA and FQGNSA. This CDR3 is built from 14 residues. CDR3 nucleotide sequence: TGTGCCAGCAGCTTAGGGGGGGAGGCCGGAAAACTGTTTTTT. It yields the protein CASSLGGEAGKLFF.

The V gene is TRBV30, the J gene TRBJ1-2; D uncertain. The germline V gene has CDR1 GTSNPN and CDR2 SVGIG (reference sequence). The CDR3 covers 11 residues. Trimming removed 1 base from V and 13 bases from J, with 13 bases in between. CDR3 DNA: TGTGCCTGGAGTGGACCAGCGGGTTGCACCTTC. Translating gives CAWSGPAGCTF. The full variable domain, in which reference TRBV30 and TRBJ1-2 provide the parts outside the CDR3, is SQTIHQWPATLVQPVGSPLSLECTVEGTSNPNLYWYRQAAGRGLQLLFYSVGIGQISSEVPQNLSASRPQDRQFILSSKKLLLSDSGFYLCAWSGPAGCTFGSGTRLTVV.

The CDR3 DNA sequence: TGTGCCTGGAGTGTACAGGGGGGAGAGACCCAGTACTTC. This codes for CAWSVQGGETQYF. The chain links TRBV30 to TRBJ2-5; 8 bases align to TRBD1. J lost 4 bases, V lost 0 bases, and 1 base had no gene match. CDR1 and CDR2 (germline): GTSNPN, SVGIG (reference sequence). There are 13 residues in the CDR3.

V is TRBV7-3 and J is TRBJ2-5; 9 nucleotides agree with TRBD2. CDR1 is SGHTA and CDR2 is FQGTGA in the germline V gene. Trimming at V came to 4 bases and at J to 4 bases, leaving 16 bases not matched to a gene. CDR3 length: 18 residues. The CDR3 loop is CASSSSPTTSGGGETQYF. The CDR3, as DNA: TGTGCCAGCAGCTCCTCCCCAACGACTAGCGGTGGGGGAGAGACCCAGTACTTC.

The V gene is TRBV12-5, the J gene TRBJ2-7, with 8 nucleotides matching TRBD1. J was trimmed by 4 bases and V by 6 bases; bases with no gene match: 2. The CDR3 is made up of 12 amino acids. CDR1 is LGHNT and CDR2 is FRNRAP in the germline V gene. As DNA, the CDR3 is TGTGCTAGTGGCCGGACAGGGTACGAGCAGTACTTC. Amino acid sequence: CASGRTGYEQYF.

V gene TRBV30 combines with J gene TRBJ2-3, with D possibly TRBD2 on 7 matching bases. Germline lookup yields CDR1 GTSNPN and CDR2 SVGIG (reference sequence). V was clipped by 7 bases and J by 6 bases, with 26 bases between them. The CDR3 has 16 amino acids. The CDR3 DNA reads as TGTGCCTCCCGAGAGGGGGGGGCAGACCTGGGGGATACGCAGTATTTT. Amino acids: CASREGGADLGDTQYF.

The chain carries TRBV5-3 and TRBJ1-6; D remains ambiguous. TRBV5-3 is an ORF; its function is uncertain. V dropped 4 bases and J dropped 0 bases, with 26 bases sitting between them. CDR3 length: 21 amino acids. The CDR3 spells CARSHGNPRGLGSSYNSPLHF. CDR3 DNA: TGTGCCAGAAGCCACGGAAATCCACGGGGTCTGGGGAGCTCCTATAATTCACCCCTCCACTTT.

J is TRBJ2-2 and V is TRBV7-8; TRBD1 agrees at 11 bases. Trimming removed 5 bases from V and 7 bases from J; junction bases left unmatched: 9. CDR1 SGHVS and CDR2 FQNEAQ come from the germline V gene. The CDR3 sequence is 16 residues long. In DNA form, the CDR3 reads TGTGCCAGCAGCCGGGACAGGGGGAGGAGGGACGGGGAGCTGTTTTTT. Its translation: CASSRDRGRRDGELFF. Full variable domain (rest looked up from reference TRBV7-8 and TRBJ2-2): GAGVSQSPRYKVAKRGQDVALRCDPISGHVSLFWYQQALGQGPEFLTYFQNEAQLDKSGLPSDRFFAERPEGSVSTLKIQRTQQEDSAVYLCASSRDRGRRDGELFFGEGSRLTVL.

The V call is TRBV28, the J call TRBJ1-2; possible D gene TRBD1, 5 bases. Germline-derived CDR1 and CDR2 are MDHEN and SYDVKM. Deletions cut 7 bases from V and 13 bases from J, with 25 bases between. This CDR3 contains 14 residues. The CDR3 bases are TGTGCCAGCACCCAAACGGGGGACGGACCTATAAGCACCTTC. It encodes CASTQTGDGPISTF.

V is TRBV7-2 and J is TRBJ1-4; TRBD1 matches 7 bases. V shed 6 bases, J shed 7 bases, and the junction held 5 bases outside the gene matches. The CDR3 consists of 13 residues. Germline V gene sequence: CDR1 SGHTA, CDR2 FQGNSA. DNA for the CDR3: TGTGCCAGCAGGTCCACAGGGGTTGAAAAACTGTTTTTT. Residues: CASRSTGVEKLFF.

This clone has only a few counts. The chain employs TRBV18 and TRBJ1-6; no firm D call. Trimming removed 2 bases at V and 5 bases at J, with 10 bases between. CDR1 and CDR2 from the germline V gene are KGHSH and LQKENI. The CDR3 is 15 residues long. Here the CDR3 reads CASSPLGSHNSPLHF. The CDR3 DNA is TGTGCCAGCTCACCATTGGGGAGTCATAATTCACCCCTCCACTTT.

The genes are TRBV5-6 and TRBJ2-5, with D possibly TRBD2 on 5 matching bases. Germline values: CDR1 SGHDT, CDR2 YYEEEE. The CDR3 consists of 14 residues. The V end was cut by 4 bases, the J end by 4 bases, with 14 bases between. CDR3 amino acids: CASSVISEGETQYF. In DNA form, the CDR3 reads TGTGCCAGCAGCGTCATATCAGAGGGAGAGACCCAGTACTTC.

The J gene is TRBJ2-3, the V gene TRBV9; TRBD2 matches 16 bases. V was pared by 4 bases and J by 6 bases, with 20 bases of the junction left unmatched. The CDR3 covers 21 residues. The V gene's germline CDR1 is SGDLS and CDR2 YYNGEE. The CDR3 DNA follows: TGTGCCAGCAGCCGGGCAGGGGGACTAGCGGGAGGGGCGCCGCGGTGGGATACGCAGTATTTT. This codes for CASSRAGGLAGGAPRWDTQYF.

J is TRBJ1-2 and V is TRBV6-1; no firm D call. CDR1 and CDR2 (germline): MNHNS, SASEGT. Between the trimmed V and J ends, which lost 6 bases and 1 base, there was a span of 9 bases. This CDR3 has 13 residues. CDR3 in DNA: TGTGCCAGCAGGCCAGATAGTAACTATGGCTACACCTTC. Encoded protein: CASRPDSNYGYTF.

The chain has TRBV2 and TRBJ1-1; D is uncertain. CDR3 length equals 13 residues. V was trimmed by 4 bases and J by 5 bases, leaving 11 bases between them. Looked up from germline, CDR1 is SNHLY and CDR2 is FYNNEI. The CDR3 reads CASSGWWRTEAFF. DNA of the CDR3: TGTGCCAGCAGTGGTTGGTGGCGGACTGAAGCTTTCTTT.

The chain links TRBV7-2 to TRBJ2-3, with D unclear. The CDR3 sequence is 14 residues long. Trimming took off 8 bases at V and 4 bases at J, with 16 bases between the two ends. Germline values: CDR1 SGHTA, CDR2 FQGNSA. Written as DNA, the CDR3 is TGTGCCAGCGCTCTTCGGGCCAACGCAGATACGCAGTATTTT. The encoded protein is CASALRANADTQYF.